These T cell receptor beta chains were read from a single sample in a study of sequential checkpoint blockade in melanoma. Sequenced by immunoSEQ multiplex PCR; TCRdb stores in-frame clones only, minus some. Of about 20,000 clones in the sample, under 65% were seen once. This specimen consisted of CD8+ T cells sorted from blood (inferred from file names), obtained from a patient given nivolumab and ipilimumab in sequence. These receptors were obtained from a human donor with melanoma. Each CDR3 is given with its conserved first and last residue.

V	J	CDR3
TRBV5-1	TRBJ1-1	CASSLGTVGTEAFF
TRBV9	TRBJ2-5	CASSVGGLAGGEETQYF
TRBV5-1	TRBJ1-1	CASSLGWGTYNTEAFF
TRBV2	TRBJ1-4	CASSVSDWENEKLFF
TRBV6-5	TRBJ2-1	CASSRSGYNEQFF
TRBV6-1	TRBJ1-1	CASLGTGGINTEAFF
TRBV5-3	TRBJ1-3	CASSMGQLAGNTIYF
TRBV5-4	TRBJ2-7	CASSLDRGLEQYF
TRBV11-2	TRBJ2-2	CASISGRAGELFF
TRBV13	TRBJ2-7	CASSHSERNYEQYF
TRBV5-5	TRBJ1-5	CASSLWGHNQPQHF
TRBV5-3	TRBJ1-2	CASSLGQVNYGYTF
TRBV28	TRBJ1-2	CASQLPQTYGYTF
TRBV11-2	TRBJ1-2	CASSLGANGYTF
TRBV4-1	TRBJ2-2	CASSPRRPGQGTGELFF
TRBV7-2	TRBJ1-5	CASSLVQGNQPQHF
TRBV6-5	TRBJ2-7	CASSLTGSEQYF
TRBV7-9	TRBJ1-2	CASSLVWENGYTF
TRBV4-2	TRBJ2-7	CASSQGQANSYEQYF
TRBV7-3	TRBJ1-5	CASSSPGEQPQHF
TRBV28	TRBJ2-7	CASSQTGGYEQYF
TRBV7-8	TRBJ2-7	CASSPGQGFAYEQYF
TRBV28	TRBJ2-1	CASSPDYYNEQFF
TRBV5-1	TRBJ1-6	CASKTGNSPLHF
TRBV28	TRBJ2-5	CASTGLQETQYF
TRBV7-2	TRBJ2-7	CASSSGMWPYEQYF
TRBV5-3	TRBJ2-7	CASSLEGHYNEQYF
TRBV6-5	TRBJ1-1	CASSYSFRGEAFF
TRBV27	TRBJ1-1	CATRGGPWNTEAFF
TRBV11-2	TRBJ2-5	CASSFSSGAEETQYF
TRBV5-4	TRBJ2-1	CASSLVGLANNEQFF
TRBV6-1	TRBJ2-1	CASSEFELAGDDEQFF
TRBV5-5	TRBJ2-7	CASSLRGIGYEQYF
TRBV25-1	TRBJ1-2	CASSEGTDLNYGYTF
TRBV4-3	TRBJ2-7	CASSQEAGPQYF
TRBV28	TRBJ1-4	CASSLRGGNEKLFF
TRBV5-6	TRBJ2-6	CASSPPGQGSGANVLTF
TRBV5-3	TRBJ2-7	CASSGGPSLAYEQYF
TRBV6-1	TRBJ2-7	CASSDPPDRTYEQYF
TRBV27	TRBJ2-7	CASSPFGGSLYEQYF
TRBV5-1	TRBJ2-5	CASSLTGTLEETQYF
TRBV6-5	TRBJ2-4	CASRGTGKNIQYF
TRBV29-1	TRBJ2-3	CSVEEGLAGSDTQYF
TRBV6-6	TRBJ1-1	CASSYTGGGTEAFF
TRBV19	TRBJ1-5	CASSIPSGQGRYSNQPQHF
TRBV10-1	TRBJ2-5	CANSTSFEETQYF
TRBV28	TRBJ1-2	CASSLTGEGGGYTF
TRBV9	TRBJ2-3	CASSKWGQEDTQYF
TRBV2	.	CASGQTYYEQYF
TRBV7-8	TRBJ2-3	CASSQRKEGLTADTQYF